This T cell receptor (beta chain) was captured in a study of T cells in Graves' hyperthyroidism and ophthalmopathy. The CDR3 regions of TCR beta were amplified from RNA transcripts. The HTBI set primed first-round TCR CDR3 RT-PCR. TCRdb reprocessed the multiplex PCR reads via MiXCR and lists one record per CDR3 protein. The sample has around 350,000 distinct CDR3 sequences, 25% seen once. This clonotype showed up just a few times. This CDR3 has 15 residues. CDR1 MNHNS and CDR2 SASEGT come from the germline V gene. The V end was cut by 5 bases, the J end by 3 bases, with 14 bases between. The sequence was collected from a man in his forties or fifties with Graves' hyperthyroidism. Material: blood. V usage is TRBV6-1 and J usage is TRBJ1-3; D unclear. The CDR3 is CASSMTERGGNTIYF. The CDR3, as DNA: TGTGCCAGCAGTATGACTGAACGCGGTGGAAACACCATATATTTT.